This TCR beta chain was identified during a study of PD-L1 blockade in urothelial cancer. Background on the study: Of prior chemotherapy regimens, patients had received between 0 and 3. At 3 weeks after treatment start (second dose) and again at 6 weeks, blood was analyzed.

Synthetic analogs of TCR templates were spiked into every PCR. Measured with immunoSEQ multiplex PCR; TCRdb has only the in-frame clones, and not every one. This table holds fewer than 80,000 clones, 81% found once. The sample's time point: pretreatment peripheral blood. Samples spanned pretreatment and treatment, with 1 to 8 time points per patient. CDR3 length equals 13 residues. CDR1 and CDR2 from the germline V gene are GTSNPN and SVGIG (reference sequence). Losses at the gene ends were 3 bases for V and 2 bases for J; bases not matched to a gene: 3. This chain joins TRBV30 and TRBJ2-7, with 8 positions matching TRBD1. The sequence came from a man in his 70s with urothelial cancer. Source: PBMCs, taken around atezolizumab (anti-PD-L1) treatment. The CDR3 DNA reads as TGTGCCTGGAGGGACAGGGCCGCCTACGAGCAGTACTTC. This translates into CAWRDRAAYEQYF.